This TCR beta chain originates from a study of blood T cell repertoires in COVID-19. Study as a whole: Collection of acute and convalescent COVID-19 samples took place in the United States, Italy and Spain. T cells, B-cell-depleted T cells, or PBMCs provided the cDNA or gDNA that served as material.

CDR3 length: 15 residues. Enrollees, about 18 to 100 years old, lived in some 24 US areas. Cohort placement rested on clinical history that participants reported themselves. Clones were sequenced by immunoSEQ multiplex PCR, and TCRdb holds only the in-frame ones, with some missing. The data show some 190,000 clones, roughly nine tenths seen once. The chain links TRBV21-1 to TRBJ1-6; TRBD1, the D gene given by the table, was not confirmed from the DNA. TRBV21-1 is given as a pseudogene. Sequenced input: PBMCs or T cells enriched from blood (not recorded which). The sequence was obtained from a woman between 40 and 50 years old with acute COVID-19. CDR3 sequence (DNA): TGTGCCAGCAGCGACCGGACAGGGATTAATTCACCCCTCCACTTT. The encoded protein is CASSDRTGINSPLHF.